These 15 T cell receptor beta chains originate from one sample sequenced in a study of long-term antiretroviral therapy in people with HIV. With survey level as its setting, the immunoSEQ assay was v3.0. TCRdb keeps only in-frame clones here, not all; method: immunoSEQ multiplex PCR. The repertoire includes 13,000 or so clones, about 77% of them detected once, and more than 13% sits in the top ten. Sequenced here: unsorted PBMCs, sampled 1.3 years after starting antiretroviral therapy. The receptors were sampled from a woman aged 18-30 years with HIV.

The sample holds one count of this clone. The genes are TRBV6-1 and TRBJ2-3; the match to TRBD2 covers 9 bases. The CDR3 runs 16 residues. In germline, CDR1 is MNHNS, CDR2 SASEGT. The junction had 11 bases not matched to a gene; V was cut back by 3 bases and J by 7 bases. CDR3 protein: CASSEETGTSLHTQYF. The CDR3, as DNA: TGTGCCAGCAGTGAGGAAACCGGGACTAGCCTCCATACGCAGTATTTT.

The V gene is TRBV5-4, the J gene TRBJ2-6; D may be TRBD1 or TRBD2 (5 bases each). The CDR3 totals 16 residues. CDR1 SGHNT and CDR2 YYREEE come from the germline V gene (reference sequence). Trimming took off 4 bases at V and 0 bases at J, with 11 bases between the two ends. This chain's CDR3 is CASSVDGASGANVLTF. The CDR3, as DNA: TGTGCCAGCAGCGTGGACGGGGCCTCTGGGGCCAACGTCCTGACTTTC.

As for this clone: Other DNA sequences in the sample encode the same CDR3. V usage is TRBV6-5 and J usage is TRBJ2-7; 7 bases fit TRBD2. J was trimmed by 4 bases and V by 2 bases; bases with no gene match: 5. Germline V gene lookup returns CDR1 MNHEY and CDR2 SVGAGI. The CDR3 spans 14 residues. The DNA for the CDR3 is TGTGCCAGCAGTTACAGCCTAGCGGAGTACGAGCAGTACTTC. It specifies CASSYSLAEYEQYF.

V and J are TRBV2 and TRBJ1-6; no clear D gene. Trimming shortened V by 4 bases and J by 8 bases, and 15 bases separated the two germline ends. Germline CDR1 is SNHLY and CDR2 is FYNNEI. The CDR3 sequence is 15 residues long. The CDR3 region is CASSGRTAGDSPLHF. The CDR3 region has the DNA TGTGCCAGCAGTGGTAGGACGGCAGGAGATTCACCCCTCCACTTT.

This clone was seen a handful of times. The chain has TRBV7-6 and TRBJ2-7; a weak D match, TRBD1 (6 bases). The CDR3 has 13 residues. Germline V lookup: CDR1 SGHVS, CDR2 FNYEAQ. The V gene lost 5 bases and the J gene lost 3 bases, with 11 bases spanning the gap. The CDR3 here is CASSPAGDYEQYF. CDR3 sequence (DNA): TGTGCCAGCAGCCCTGCAGGGGACTACGAGCAGTACTTC.

The chain is built from TRBV5-4 and TRBJ2-7; no definite D call. With 4 bases removed from V and 0 bases from J, the gap between germline ends came to 20 bases. Germline V lookup: CDR1 SGHNT, CDR2 YYREEE (reference sequence). The CDR3 length is 17 residues. The CDR3 is CASSQVGSPHDSYEQYF. In DNA, the CDR3 is TGTGCCAGCAGCCAAGTTGGTAGCCCGCATGACTCCTACGAGCAGTACTTC.

The chain has TRBV5-1 and TRBJ2-1; the D gene is possibly TRBD2 (6 bases). The ends were cut back, 3 bases at V and 8 bases at J, with 18 bases in the middle. Germline CDR1 reads SGHRS; CDR2 reads YFSETQ. This CDR3 has 15 amino acids. The CDR3 region is CASSSPYLPGDEQFF. CDR3 nucleotides: TGCGCCAGCAGCTCCCCTTATCTCCCGGGGGATGAGCAGTTCTTC.

The chain uses TRBV7-9 and TRBJ1-2, with 10 bases fitting TRBD1. Germline CDR1 reads SEHNR; CDR2 reads FQNEAQ (reference sequence). The length of the CDR3 is 15 residues. Unmatched junction bases numbered 7, after V lost 3 bases and J lost 6 bases. The CDR3 loop reads CASSLGDRGQNGYTF. In DNA form, the CDR3 reads TGTGCCAGCAGCTTGGGGGACAGGGGACAGAATGGCTACACCTTC. The full variable domain, its missing parts supplied by reference TRBV7-9 and TRBJ1-2, is DTGVSQNPRHKITKRGQNVTFRCDPISEHNRLYWYRQTLGQGPEFLTYFQNEAQLEKSRLLSDRFSAERPKGSFSTLEIQRTEQGDSAMYLCASSLGDRGQNGYTFGSGTRLTVV.

This sequence joins TRBV5-6 and TRBJ1-6, with D uncertain. CDR3 length equals 15 residues. Germline loops: CDR1 SGHDT, CDR2 YYEEEE. The V end lost 1 base, the J end lost 7 bases, and 12 bases lay between the germline ends. CDR3 region: CASSLNSGGNSPLHF. The CDR3 bases are TGTGCCAGCAGCTTGAACTCAGGAGGGAATTCACCCCTCCACTTT. Full variable domain (missing parts from reference TRBV5-6 and TRBJ1-6): DAGVTQSPTHLIKTRGQQVTLRCSPKSGHDTVSWYQQALGQGPQFIFQYYEEEERQRGNFPDRFSGHQFPNYSSELNVNALLLGDSALYLCASSLNSGGNSPLHFGNGTRLTVT.

This clone occurred a few times. This rearrangement joins TRBV13 to TRBJ2-7; TRBD1 is a possible D gene (6 bases). Germline V gives CDR1 PRHDT, CDR2 FYEKMQ (reference sequence). V dropped 2 bases and J dropped 1 base, with 12 bases sitting between them. The CDR3 runs to 15 residues. The CDR3 nucleotides read TGTGCCAGCAGCTTACGGCAGGGGCAATCCTACGAGCAGTACTTC. Its translation: CASSLRQGQSYEQYF.

Here the CDR3 reads CASNYLGGRGEAFF. CDR3 DNA sequence: TGTGCCAGCAACTACTTGGGAGGTAGGGGTGAAGCTTTCTTT. This rearrangement joins TRBV28 to TRBJ1-1; tentative D call: TRBD1 (5 bases). CDR1 is MDHEN, CDR2 SYDVKM, per germline. Trimming took 7 bases from V and 7 from J, leaving 19 bases between them. The CDR3 is 14 residues long. The entire variable domain, with the rest obtained from reference TRBV28 and TRBJ1-1, is as follows: DVKVTQSSRYLVKRTGEKVFLECVQDMDHENMFWYRQDPGLGLRLIYFSYDVKMKEKGDIPEGYSVSREKKERFSLILESASTNQTSMYLCASNYLGGRGEAFFGQGTRLTVV.

The gene calls are TRBV6-6 and TRBJ1-1; possibly TRBD1 for D (5 bases). The germline V and J ends were trimmed by 1 base and 4 bases, with 10 bases remaining between them. The V gene's germline CDR1 is MNHNY and CDR2 SVGAGI (reference sequence). This CDR3 has 14 amino acids. The CDR3: CASSYLGDGTEAFF. In DNA, the CDR3 is TGTGCCAGCAGTTACTTGGGGGACGGCACTGAAGCTTTCTTT.

This chain uses TRBV9 with TRBJ2-1; no reliable D call. Trimming pared 0 bases from V and 4 bases from J, leaving 8 bases between. From germline, CDR1 is SGDLS and CDR2 YYNGEE. This CDR3 region has 14 residues. CDR3 in DNA: TGTGCCAGCAGCGTAGAAGCAGTTTACAATGAGCAGTTCTTC. This translates into CASSVEAVYNEQFF.

The V call is TRBV14, the J call TRBJ2-1; D tentatively reads TRBD1 or TRBD2 (5 bases each). V was pared by 0 bases and J by 13 bases, with 13 bases between. CDR3 length: 13 residues. CDR1 and CDR2 (germline): SGHDN, FVKESK. The CDR3 DNA reads as TGTGCCAGCAGCCAAGATGGGGGATTTTTACAGTTCTTC. It yields the protein CASSQDGGFLQFF.

This chain uses TRBV10-3 with TRBJ2-5, with TRBD1 identical over 7 bases. The J segment lost 3 bases and the V segment lost 5 bases, leaving 6 bases of the junction unmatched. The germline CDR1 and CDR2 sequences are ENHRY and SYGVKD. CDR3 length: 14 amino acids. CDR3 sequence reads: CAISSRTGEETQYF. The DNA of the CDR3 is TGTGCCATCAGTTCTAGGACAGGTGAAGAGACCCAGTACTTC.